This T cell receptor beta chain appears in the sequencing data of a study of cytomegalovirus exposure and HLA in healthy donors. Points from the study as a whole: A later analysis appeared to link common viral pathogens to several of the most significant clusters. Analysis performed later found more than 15,000 TCR beta sequences associated with HLA alleles at 0.05 false discovery rate.

The PCR had 60 Vbeta and 13 Jbeta primers. This table comes from immunoSEQ multiplex PCR, and its TCRdb copy is limited to in-frame clones, with some not included. The sample has around 130,000 clones; 81% are singletons. This CDR3 is built from 13 residues. The V end lost 7 bases, the J end lost 2 bases, and 9 bases lay between the germline ends. Germline loops: CDR1 GTSNPN, CDR2 SVGIG (reference sequence). Comments on this clone: Antigen: not known.

This chain connects TRBV30 to TRBJ2-6, with D tentatively TRBD2 (5 bases). The receptor was isolated from a young man in good health and CMV-seronegative. Sequenced: PBMCs. CDR3 protein: CASLGAGANVLTF. DNA of the CDR3: TGTGCCTCCCTCGGGGCTGGGGCCAACGTCCTGACTTTC.